This entry features one T cell receptor (beta chain) sequence. From germline, CDR1 is SEHNR and CDR2 FQNEAQ (reference sequence). The CDR3 is 14 residues long. V shed 2 bases, J shed 10 bases, and the junction held 10 bases outside the gene matches. This sample stems from a study of beta chain features in type 1 diabetes. The entirety of the isolated RNA underwent reverse transcription, so expressed TCRB transcripts were sequenced. Sequencing was performed with immunoSEQ multiplex PCR; in TCRdb, only in-frame clones are kept and a portion is missing. The sample lists hundreds of thousands of clones; under 8.5% were seen once. The authors obtained over 95% purity in all sorted populations.

V is TRBV7-9 and J is TRBJ2-7, with 8 nucleotides matching TRBD1. The source material was central memory CD4+ T cells from blood. The receptor was derived from a woman in her late teens or twenties in good health. As DNA, the CDR3 is TGTGCCAGCAGCTTAACGGTGGACAGGGCGGACCAGTACTTC. Amino acids: CASSLTVDRADQYF. Variable domain in full (rest from reference TRBV7-9 and TRBJ2-7): DTGVSQNPRHKITKRGQNVTFRCDPISEHNRLYWYRQTLGQGPEFLTYFQNEAQLEKSRLLSDRFSAERPKGSFSTLEIQRTEQGDSAMYLCASSLTVDRADQYFGPGTRLTVT.